This is a list of T cell receptor beta chains from one sample in a study of shared clonotypes between healthy human individuals. Repertoires were generated with immunoSEQ multiplex PCR, while TCRdb's copy carries only in-frame clones and drops some. This sample has around 1.1 million clones, with 77% found just once. Sequencing used memory CD4+ T cells from PBMCs. The source of these receptors is a man aged 18 to 29 in good health. Some clones in this sample may be carry-over from other donors' samples. CDR3s include the opening cysteine and the closing phenylalanine or tryptophan. A D gene is named only where the DNA matches it firmly. Clone size is not always given. Where it is, it says once, few, many or a class for expanded clones.

>TRBD2|TRBJ2-7|TRBV6-1|once
TGTGCCAGCAGTCCAACCGGGACTAGCTTCCTCGAGCAGTACTTC
CASSPTGTSFLEQYF
>TRBD2|TRBJ2-2|TRBV4-1|few
TGCGCCAGCAGCCAAGAGACTAGCGGGGGGAACACCGGGGAGCTGTTTTTT
CASSQETSGGNTGELFF
>TRBD1|TRBJ2-1|TRBV27|-
TGTGCCAGCAGTTTGAGACAGGGGGCCTTTGGTGAGCAGTTCTTC
CASSLRQGAFGEQFF
>TRBD1|TRBJ2-3|TRBV4-1|-
TGCGCCAGCAGCCGACAGGGGGAATTTGCAGATACGCAGTATTTT
CASSRQGEFADTQYF
>TRBD1|TRBJ1-1|TRBV5-4|few
TGTGCCAGCAGCGCACGGGACAGTGGGAACACTGAAGCTTTCTTT
CASSARDSGNTEAFF
>-|TRBJ1-4|TRBV30|many
TGTGCCTGGAGTGTATCAGGCAGATTCAAACTGTTTTTT
CAWSVSGRFKLFF
>-|TRBJ1-1|TRBV2|once
TGTGCCAGCAGTCCCTGGGGCGGTAACACTGAAGCTTTCTTT
CASSPWGGNTEAFF
>-|TRBJ1-1|TRBV6-1|-
TGTGCCAGCAGTGAACGGCCAGGGGTGAACACTGAAGCTTTCTTT
CASSERPGVNTEAFF
>-|TRBJ2-3|TRBV7-9|-
TGTGCCAGCAGCCACAGGTCCACGCAGTATTTT
CASSHRSTQYF
>TRBD1|TRBJ2-1|TRBV27|once
TGTGCCAGCAGTGCTCTCCGGGACAGGGCCTTGGAGCAGTTCTTC
CASSALRDRALEQFF
>-|TRBJ2-7|TRBV6-6|-
TGTGCCAGCAGTTACTCGAACGGCTTTTCGGACGAGCAGTACTTC
CASSYSNGFSDEQYF
>-|TRBJ1-4|TRBV10-3|-
TGTGCCATCAATGCGGGAGGACTTAATGAAAAACTGTTTTTT
CAINAGGLNEKLFF
>-|TRBJ2-7|TRBV7-2|once
TGTGCCAGCAGCTTAACGTTCGGGGAGCAGTACTTC
CASSLTFGEQYF
>TRBD2|TRBJ2-3|TRBV2|-
TGTGCCAGCAGTGTGGGCGGGAGAAGCACAGATACGCAGTATTTT
CASSVGGRSTDTQYF
>-|TRBJ1-1|TRBV6-1|few
TGTGCCAGCAGGCACCCTAACACTGAAGCTTTCTTT
CASRHPNTEAFF
>-|TRBJ1-2|TRBV2|-
TGTGCCAGCAGTGAAGGGGCCGGGGCAGTTTATGGCTACACCTTC
CASSEGAGAVYGYTF
>-|TRBJ2-5|TRBV5-1|-
TGCGCCAGCAGCGTCAGGGTAGTCCGGGAGACCCAGTACTTC
CASSVRVVRETQYF
>-|TRBJ2-5|TRBV11-2|-
TGTGCCAGCAGCTTAGGTGGGGGGCATAGTGAGACCCAGTACTTC
CASSLGGGHSETQYF
>-|TRBJ2-7|TRBV4-1|many
TGCGCCAGCAGCCGAGGACCCGGGGGCTCCTACGAGCAGTACTTC
CASSRGPGGSYEQYF
>TRBD2|TRBJ2-7|TRBV25-1|-
TGTGCCAGCAGGGCCCTAGGGACTAGCGGGAGCCACGAGCAGTACTTC
CASRALGTSGSHEQYF
>-|TRBJ2-7|TRBV19|-
TGTGCCAGTAGTATCCCGGGCCCCTACGAGCAGTACTTC
CASSIPGPYEQYF
>TRBD1|TRBJ2-7|TRBV5-5|-
TGTGCCAGCAGCGCCGGGGGACAGGGGGCCTACGAGCAGTACTTC
CASSAGGQGAYEQYF
>-|TRBJ2-7|TRBV13|few
TGTGCCAGCAGCTTACGGGCGAGCTCCGAGCAGTACTTC
CASSLRASSEQYF
>-|TRBJ2-7|TRBV23-1|-
TGCGCCAGCAGCCCCGGGACACGTATCCAGGGGCAGTACTTC
CASSPGTRIQGQYF
>TRBD1|TRBJ1-3|TRBV28|-
TGTGCCAGCAGCCCAGGGGGTTCCTCTGGAAACACCATATATTTT
CASSPGGSSGNTIYF
>TRBD1|TRBJ2-7|TRBV30|few
TGTGCCTGGAGTGGCGGGACAGGGGGTTCCTACGAGCAGTACTTC
CAWSGGTGGSYEQYF
>-|TRBJ1-1|TRBV10-3|once
TGTGCCATCAGGGAGGGAGGGGAAGCTGAAGCTTTCTTT
CAIREGGEAEAFF
>TRBD2|TRBJ2-7|TRBV29-1|many
TGCAGCGCGAGGGTGGGCGGGAGGTCCTACGAGCAGTACTTC
CSARVGGRSYEQYF
>-|TRBJ1-1|TRBV30|few
TGTGCCTGGAGTGTTTCGGAGAACACTGAAGCTTTCTTT
CAWSVSENTEAFF
>-|TRBJ1-2|TRBV6-5|-
TGTGCCAGCAGACGGGACTTCGTCAATTATGGCTACACCTTC
CASRRDFVNYGYTF
>TRBD1|TRBJ2-5|TRBV11-3|-
TGTGCCAGCAGCGCCGGGACAGGGTCATGGGAGACCCAGTACTTC
CASSAGTGSWETQYF
>-|TRBJ2-3|TRBV5-1|-
TGCGCCAGCAGCTTTAGGCAGAGCACAGATACGCAGTATTTT
CASSFRQSTDTQYF
>-|TRBJ2-3|TRBV7-3|-
TGTGCCAGCGGCCGTAGGGCAAGCACAGATACGCAGTATTTT
CASGRRASTDTQYF
>-|TRBJ1-3|TRBV27|-
TGTGCCAGCAGTCAGGAGGGGGGTACTGGAAACACCATATATTTT
CASSQEGGTGNTIYF
>-|TRBJ1-2|TRBV28|-
TGTGCCAGCAGTCTAACCGGGGCCCCATATGGCTACACCTTC
CASSLTGAPYGYTF
>TRBD1|TRBJ2-7|TRBV30|few
TGTGCCTGGATGGGGACAGGCTCCTACGAGCAGTACTTC
CAWMGTGSYEQYF
>TRBD2|TRBJ2-1|TRBV11-3|-
TGTGCCAGCAGCTTCCCAGCGGGAGGGGGCAATGAGCAGTTCTTC
CASSFPAGGGNEQFF
>TRBD2|TRBJ2-1|TRBV10-3|few
TGTGCCATCACCGGACTAGCTAATGAGCAGTTCTTC
CAITGLANEQFF
>-|TRBJ2-2|TRBV6-6|many
TGTGCCAGCAGTTACTCCCGAGGGGGTTACACCGGGGAGCTGTTTTTT
CASSYSRGGYTGELFF
>-|TRBJ1-2|TRBV30|-
TGTGCCTGGAGTGTACATCAGGGACGGGGCGGCTACACCTTC
CAWSVHQGRGGYTF
>-|TRBJ2-7|TRBV5-1|-
TGCGCCAGCAGCTTGACCGGATCCACCTACGAGCAGTACTTC
CASSLTGSTYEQYF
>-|TRBJ1-3|TRBV7-8|-
TGTGCCAGCAGCCCCCGGTTTAGGGGAACGGGTGGAAACACCATATATTTT
CASSPRFRGTGGNTIYF
>TRBD2|TRBJ2-7|TRBV11-2|-
TGTGCCAGCAGCTTGGGGGCTAGCGGGAGTCCCCACGAGCAGTACTTC
CASSLGASGSPHEQYF
>TRBD1|TRBJ2-2|TRBV5-6|-
TGTGCCAGCAGCAGGACAGGGTACCTTTCTAACACCGGGGAGCTGTTTTTT
CASSRTGYLSNTGELFF
>-|TRBJ2-3|TRBV18|-
TGTGCCAGCTCACCACCGTCTCTGGGGTCAGATACGCAGTATTTT
CASSPPSLGSDTQYF
>-|TRBJ2-7|TRBV10-1|-
TGCGCCAGCAGACCCCCAGCGCCGTCCTACGAGCAGTACTTC
CASRPPAPSYEQYF
>TRBD2|TRBJ2-5|TRBV5-1|-
TGCGCCAGCAGCTTGGTGGCGGGAGGGCCTAGTCAAGAGACCCAGTACTTC
CASSLVAGGPSQETQYF